Presented here are 23 T cell receptor beta chains from one specimen sequenced in a study of blood T cell repertoires in COVID-19. TCRdb's table, derived via immunoSEQ multiplex PCR, lists solely in-frame clones and lacks some. This sample has approximately 90,000 clones, with 90% found just once. The sample taken for sequencing was peripheral blood. These receptors were obtained from a man aged 55 to 70 with acute or convalescent COVID-19.

The chain recombines TRBV1 with TRBJ1-6. TRBV1 is tagged as a pseudogene. The CDR3 loop spans 16 amino acids. The CDR3 is CTSSLGGTTDNSPLHF. The DNA for the CDR3 is TGCACCAGCAGCCTTGGGGGGACGACGGATAATTCACCCCTCCACTTT.

The CDR3 DNA reads as TGTGCCAGCAGTCACAGGGGCTGGGAGACCCAGTACTTC. Translated, it gives CASSHRGWETQYF. The chain employs TRBV6-2 or TRBV6-3 and TRBJ2-5, with 7 bases lining up with TRBD1. V was pared by 5 bases and J by 5 bases, with 5 bases of the junction left unmatched. Germline V gene lookup returns CDR1 MNHEY and CDR2 SVGEGT. The CDR3 is made up of 13 amino acids.

The chain recombines TRBV5-4 with TRBJ1-1; the match to TRBD1 covers 7 bases. Looked up from germline, CDR1 is SGHNT and CDR2 is YYREEE (reference sequence). This CDR3 contains 15 residues. After removal of 0 bases from V and 1 base from J, the junction contained 3 bases not matched to a gene. The CDR3 sequence: CASSLETGRNTEAFF. For the CDR3, the DNA is TGTGCCAGCAGCTTGGAGACAGGGAGGAACACTGAAGCTTTCTTT.

The V and J genes are TRBV19 and TRBJ1-2, with D perhaps matching TRBD1 (6 bases). With 5 bases removed from V and 4 bases from J, the gap between germline ends came to 17 bases. The CDR3 is 15 amino acids. Germline lookup yields CDR1 LNHDA and CDR2 SQIVND (reference sequence). CDR3 in amino acids: CASSLNYGQSYGYTF. The CDR3 DNA reads as TGTGCCAGTAGTTTGAACTACGGACAGAGCTATGGCTACACCTTC. Supplemented by reference TRBV19 and TRBJ1-2, the full variable domain reads DGGITQSPKYLFRKEGQNVTLSCEQNLNHDAMYWYRQDPGQGLRLIYYSQIVNDFQKGDIAEGYSVSREKKESFPLTVTSAQKNPTAFYLCASSLNYGQSYGYTFGSGTRLTVV.

The chain employs TRBV5-1 and TRBJ2-5; 7 bases align to TRBD1. Germline values: CDR1 SGHRS, CDR2 YFSETQ. The CDR3 consists of 15 residues. The trim removed 1 base at V and 1 base at J, leaving 4 bases unmatched. DNA of the CDR3: TGCGCCAGCAGCTTGAACGGGGACAGCCAAGAGACCCAGTACTTC. Protein: CASSLNGDSQETQYF.

The chain employs TRBV15 and TRBJ1-5; a weak D match, TRBD1 (6 bases). Germline V gene lookup returns CDR1 LNHNV and CDR2 YYDKDF (reference sequence). The V gene lost 0 bases and the J gene lost 4 bases, with 16 bases spanning the gap. CDR3 length: 17 residues. The CDR3 protein is CATSRDTVAGDNQPQHF. CDR3 nucleotides: TGTGCCACCAGCAGAGATACCGTCGCAGGGGATAATCAGCCCCAGCATTTT.

The CDR3 loop is CASSPDRGQTYEQYV. The CDR3 DNA sequence: TGCGCCAGCAGCCCGGACAGGGGGCAGACCTACGAGCAGTACGTC. The chain has TRBV4-1 and TRBJ2-7, with TRBD1 matching over 11 bases. The CDR3 is made up of 15 amino acids. The germline V gene encodes CDR1 MGHRA and CDR2 YSYEKL. V was clipped by 4 bases and J by 2 bases; unmatched bases: 4.

This rearrangement joins TRBV7-8 to TRBJ2-1; TRBD2 matches at 7 bases. The CDR3 is made up of 14 amino acids. From germline, CDR1 is SGHVS and CDR2 FQNEAQ. J was trimmed by 12 bases and V by 1 base; bases with no gene match: 9. The chain's CDR3 is CASSLVASGSGQFF. In nucleotides, the CDR3 is TGTGCCAGCAGCTTAGTAGCTAGCGGATCAGGGCAGTTCTTC.

This chain uses TRBV5-1 with TRBJ1-6, with D possibly matching TRBD1 (6 bases). Germline assignment: CDR1 SGHRS and CDR2 YFSETQ. The CDR3 has 15 amino acids. Deletions cut 7 bases from V and 5 bases from J, with 16 bases between. The CDR3 DNA reads TGCGCCAGCCAGGGGTCGCTGCTCGATAATTCACCCCTCCACTTT. Its translation is CASQGSLLDNSPLHF. Supplemented by reference TRBV5-1 and TRBJ1-6, the full variable domain reads KAGVTQTPRYLIKTRGQQVTLSCSPISGHRSVSWYQQTPGQGLQFLFEYFSETQRNKGNFPGRFSGRQFSNSRSEMNVSTLELGDSALYLCASQGSLLDNSPLHFGNGTRLTVT.

The V call is TRBV25-1, the J call TRBJ2-3; 9 nucleotides match TRBD1. Germline CDR1 MGHDK, CDR2 SYGVNS. V shed 5 bases and J 4 bases; nucleotides not matched to a gene: 4. The CDR3 spans 14 residues. The CDR3: CASSKNRGPDTQYF. The CDR3 DNA reads TGTGCCAGCAGTAAAAACAGGGGGCCAGATACGCAGTATTTT.

This chain links TRBV30 with TRBJ1-1; D is possibly TRBD1 (5 bases). In germline, CDR1 is GTSNPN, CDR2 SVGIG (reference sequence). The CDR3 sequence is 13 residues long. Deletions cut 0 bases from V and 3 bases from J, with 8 bases between. CDR3: CAWSVSRDTEAFF. CDR3 bases: TGTGCCTGGAGTGTTTCCAGGGACACTGAAGCTTTCTTT.

V and J are TRBV11-2 and TRBJ1-6, with unresolved D. With 2 bases removed from V and 1 base from J, the gap between germline ends came to 6 bases. Per the germline V gene, CDR1 is SGHAT and CDR2 is FQNNGV. CDR3 length: 15 amino acids. DNA of the CDR3: TGTGCCAGCAGCTTACGGTGGTCCTATAATTCACCCCTCCACTTT. Translation gives CASSLRWSYNSPLHF.

This chain joins TRBV19 and TRBJ2-7; TRBD1 matches at 9 bases. The CDR3 extends over 15 amino acids. Losses at the gene ends were 1 base for V and 1 base for J; bases not matched to a gene: 2. Germline V gives CDR1 LNHDA, CDR2 SQIVND (reference sequence). The CDR3 region has the DNA TGTGCCAGTAGTATAGTAGGACAGGGGTCCTACGAGCAGTACTTC. This translates into CASSIVGQGSYEQYF.

V gene TRBV9 combines with J gene TRBJ1-5; the D gene is possibly TRBD1 (5 bases). Germline V gene data show CDR1 as SGDLS and CDR2 as YYNGEE. This CDR3 has 14 residues. V was cut by 0 bases and J by 5 bases, with 9 bases left in between. The CDR3 DNA reads as TGTGCCAGCAGCGTAGGAGGAGGGGATCAGCCCCAGCATTTT. The encoded protein is CASSVGGGDQPQHF.

This chain connects TRBV4-1 to TRBJ1-3, with D possibly matching TRBD1 (6 bases). CDR1 and CDR2 from the germline V gene are MGHRA and YSYEKL. This CDR3 region has 15 residues. V shed 4 bases and J shed 0 bases, with 10 bases lying between them. The CDR3 loop is CASSPGGASGNTIYF. Here the CDR3 DNA reads TGCGCCAGCAGCCCGGGGGGGGCCTCTGGAAACACCATATATTTT.

V usage is TRBV3-1 (or the pseudogene TRBV3-2) and J usage is TRBJ2-5; 7 bases line up with TRBD2. The CDR3 extends over 16 amino acids. The germline gives CDR1 LGHDT, CDR2 YNNKEL (reference sequence). The V segment lost 4 bases and the J segment 5 bases; nucleotides outside the gene matches: 13. The CDR3 loop is CASSPFSGSGRETQYF. DNA for the CDR3: TGTGCCAGCAGCCCCTTTAGCGGGTCGGGCCGGGAGACCCAGTACTTC.

This clone was detected a few times. This chain uses TRBV7-7 with TRBJ2-1; 8 bases align to TRBD1. The CDR3 is 17 residues long. Germline V gives CDR1 SSHAT, CDR2 FNYEAQ (reference sequence). V shed 1 base, J shed 2 bases, and the junction held 7 bases outside the gene matches. CDR3: CASSLGVQGAAYNEQFF. In DNA, the CDR3 is TGTGCCAGCAGCTTAGGCGTTCAGGGGGCGGCCTACAATGAGCAGTTCTTC.

In this sample, this clone turned up once. The chain employs TRBV7-2 and TRBJ1-1; 7 nucleotides agree with TRBD1. The germline V gene has CDR1 SGHTA and CDR2 FQGNSA. This CDR3 contains 14 residues. The V and J ends lost 6 bases and 6 bases, in that order; junction bases with no gene match: 10. Here the CDR3 reads CASSPQGWQPEAFF. The DNA of the CDR3 is TGTGCCAGCAGTCCACAGGGGTGGCAACCTGAAGCTTTCTTT.

The count of this clone is one. V and J are TRBV18 and TRBJ1-1, with no clear D. The CDR3 covers 14 residues. V was clipped by 5 bases and J by 0 bases, with 10 bases between them. CDR1 is KGHSH, CDR2 LQKENI, per germline. This chain's CDR3 is CASSSNYVNTEAFF. The DNA of the CDR3 is TGTGCCAGCTCATCAAACTATGTGAACACTGAAGCTTTCTTT.

This clone has more than one count but fewer than ten. The chain recombines TRBV19 with TRBJ1-5, with D unclear. This CDR3 contains 15 residues. V dropped 2 bases and J dropped 2 bases, with 10 bases sitting between them. Germline V gene lookup returns CDR1 LNHDA and CDR2 SQIVND (reference sequence). The chain's CDR3 is CASSISGFGNQPQHF. The CDR3 DNA reads as TGTGCCAGTAGTATATCGGGGTTTGGCAATCAGCCCCAGCATTTT.

As for this clone: The same CDR3 can be traced to other DNA sequences in this sample. This sequence joins TRBV5-1 and TRBJ1-1; a possible D gene is TRBD1 (6 bases). The length of the CDR3 is 13 residues. Germline assignment: CDR1 SGHRS and CDR2 YFSETQ. The ends were cut back, 3 bases at V and 2 bases at J, with 8 bases in the middle. CDR3 amino acids: CASSSQGNTEAFF. The CDR3 DNA follows: TGCGCCAGCAGCTCACAGGGAAACACTGAAGCTTTCTTT.

This clone has only a few counts. V usage is TRBV7-2 and J usage is TRBJ1-3, with a weak D call TRBD1 (6 bases). The V end lost 2 bases, the J end lost 3 bases, and 11 bases lay between the germline ends. The CDR3 loop spans 15 amino acids. The germline CDR1 and CDR2 sequences are SGHTA and FQGNSA. The CDR3 sequence: CASSLTRDIGNTIYF. The CDR3 nucleotides read TGTGCCAGCAGCTTAACCCGGGACATTGGAAACACCATATATTTT.

This sequence joins TRBV11-2 and TRBJ2-3, with D perhaps TRBD1 (5 bases). The CDR3 is made up of 15 amino acids. V lost 7 bases and J 1 base, leaving 15 bases between the germline ends. The germline CDR1 and CDR2 sequences are SGHAT and FQNNGV. DNA of the CDR3: TGTGCCAGCACCCCCACGACAGAGGGCACAGATACGCAGTATTTT. The encoded protein is CASTPTTEGTDTQYF.